This TCR beta chain was sequenced in a study of cytotoxic CD8 clonotypes in ibrutinib-treated CLL (dated by TCRdb to the early 2020s). For the study in its entirety: The cohort included roughly 15 treatment-naive and ten to eleven relapsed/refractory patients; about 18 were IGHV unmutated. Responses were partial in around 25 patients and complete in 2; after median approximately 5.5 years follow-up, roughly 15 stayed in remission and some twelve progressed. The response samples were drawn at a median of roughly eleven months into treatment, with a range of roughly 6 to 36 months. An average of around 250,000 productive templates and 80,000 to 100,000 productive rearrangements was obtained per sample. Longitudinal samples were available for about 30% of the 86 trial participants. Cryopreserved peripheral blood mononuclear cells were obtained prior to treatment, at the time of response, and at either disease progression or sustained remission. Patients were still on ibrutinib when every remission and progressive disease sample was collected. Overall study results and their limits: Public clonotypes were rare and either shrank or stayed stable during treatment, and the rise in clonality at ibrutinib response reflected expansion of private clonotypes. Clonality increased at ibrutinib response, stayed stable in sustained remission, and fell back toward baseline at progression. Baseline clonality exceeded that of age-matched healthy donors and correlated strongly with circulating CD8+ T-cell counts. Sampling times were not matched between sustained-remission and progressing patients, and lymph node repertoires were not studied.

According to the study, the label for this sample's time point signals: approximately 11 months on ibrutinib. For TCR beta library preparation, approximately 2 micrograms of genomic DNA were extracted from the cryopreserved PBMCs. Longitudinal blood samples from CLL patients receiving ibrutinib monotherapy were subjected to high-throughput TCR beta sequencing. The patients took part in an open-label, single-center phase 2 trial of ibrutinib monotherapy. A note on this clone: What this receptor recognizes is not known. It has no much larger one-base neighbor in the sample; base qualities were not kept.

A MiSeq instrument was used for deep resolution sequencing, which targeted depths ranging from 1 in 1 million up to 1 in 200,000 T cells, with coverage averaging 10x for each clonotype. The immunoSEQ hsTCRB Kit was used to generate the TCR beta libraries. As for the original processing: The data were analyzed with ImmunoSEQ Analyzer and ImmunoSEQ Data Assistant, and V, D and J gene assignments followed IMGT definitions. Clonality, which ranges from 0 to 1, was calculated as one minus the normalized Shannon entropy of productive rearrangement frequencies. Public clonotype analysis was restricted to overrepresented clonotypes comprising at least 0.05% of each patient's repertoire. Approximately 14 age-matched healthy donor repertoires from immuneACCESS served as clonality controls. What TCRdb holds here is the immuneACCESS table cut down to in-frame rearrangements. Part of the clones is not present; checked against another copy, under half of the missing clones reflect an unresolved V gene, and the others are unexplained. V, J and clone size were drawn from that table, and D and trimming were deduced from the DNA. This sample lists roughly 220,000 clones; 70% were detected once. The ten biggest clones cover about 6% of the sample.

Sequences were derived from PBMCs, sampled after 12 months of ibrutinib treatment. The clonotype comes from a human donor with chronic lymphocytic leukemia.

The DNA sequence follows: TGTGCCAGCAGCTTAGGACAGGGAGACTACGAGCAGTACTTC. It codes for CASSLGQGDYEQYF. This chain joins TRBV11-1 to TRBJ2-7; 7 bases in the junction line up with TRBD1. In the germline V gene (reference sequence), CDR1 corresponds to SGHAT and CDR2 to FQDESV. The CDR3, cysteine through phenylalanine, is 14 amino acids long. The retained sequence is limited to the CDR3, 42 bases, with the frame set at the first base. Ends trimmed: V by 1 base, J by 3 bases; bases unmatched to a gene: 3. With the portions outside the CDR3 filled from the reference TRBV11-1 and TRBJ2-7 genes, the complete variable region becomes EAEVAQSPRYKITEKSQAVAFWCDPISGHATLYWYRQILGQGPELLVQFQDESVVDDSQLPKDRFSAERLKGVDSTLKIQPAELGDSAMYLCASSLGQGDYEQYFGPGTRLTVT.